The 8 T cell receptor beta chains reported below all come from one sample, sequenced in a study of blood T cell repertoires in COVID-19. The method was immunoSEQ multiplex PCR; TCRdb's version includes in-frame clones alone and lacks a portion of them. The data contain some 110,000 clones, around four fifths of them singletons. The sequencing input was peripheral blood. These receptors all stem from a woman in her seventies with acute or convalescent COVID-19.

This clone was seen once. The chain carries TRBV6-2 or TRBV6-3 and TRBJ2-7, with 9 bases aligning to TRBD1. Germline V gene lookup returns CDR1 MNHEY and CDR2 SVGEGT. This CDR3 has 14 residues. With 4 bases clipped from V and 3 bases from J, the junction kept 4 bases outside the gene matches. CDR3 amino acids: CASSFTGGGYEQYF. As DNA, the CDR3 is TGTGCCAGCAGTTTTACAGGGGGCGGCTACGAGCAGTACTTC.

A few counts support this clone. The chain's CDR3 is CASSYHRTGNTEAFF. The CDR3 DNA is TGTGCCAGCAGTTACCACCGGACAGGGAACACTGAAGCTTTCTTT. The chain uses TRBV28 and TRBJ1-1, with 7 bases fitting TRBD1. V shed 4 bases, J shed 1 base, and the junction held 6 bases outside the gene matches. The CDR3 loop spans 15 amino acids. Germline V gene data show CDR1 as MDHEN and CDR2 as SYDVKM.

This clone showed up just a few times. The rearrangement uses TRBV5-1 and TRBJ2-7, with 8 bases that match TRBD2. CDR1 and CDR2 from the germline V gene are SGHRS and YFSETQ. There are 16 residues in the CDR3. The CDR3 sequence is CPRLSRRGGRGGQQYF. As DNA, the CDR3 is TGCCCCCGCTTGAGCCGTCGGGGGGGCCGGGGGGGGCAGCAGTACTTC.

This chain uses TRBV2 with TRBJ2-7; perhaps TRBD1 as D (6 bases). The germline V and J ends were trimmed by 4 bases and 6 bases, with 16 bases remaining between them. Germline V gene lookup returns CDR1 SNHLY and CDR2 FYNNEI. The CDR3 is made up of 14 amino acids. The chain's CDR3 is CASSVSKGVSEQYF. The CDR3 bases are TGTGCCAGCAGTGTCTCCAAGGGGGTTAGCGAGCAGTACTTC.

The chain links TRBV4-3 to TRBJ1-2, with D possibly being TRBD1 (5 bases). CDR3 length equals 14 residues. The germline CDR1 and CDR2 sequences are LGHNA and YSLEER. Trimming shortened V by 1 base and J by 4 bases, and 10 bases separated the two germline ends. Here the CDR3 reads CASSQGGGGYGYTF. DNA for the CDR3: TGCGCCAGCAGCCAAGGCGGGGGGGGCTATGGCTACACCTTC.

This clone was detected once. V is TRBV6-5 and J is TRBJ1-1, with 10 bases aligning to TRBD1. The junction had 5 bases not matched to a gene; V was cut back by 6 bases and J by 4 bases. Germline values: CDR1 MNHEY, CDR2 SVGAGI. The CDR3 spans 14 residues. The CDR3 DNA is TGTGCCAGCAGGATCGGGACAGGGGCCACTGAAGCTTTCTTT. This codes for CASRIGTGATEAFF.

This chain connects TRBV12-3 or TRBV12-4 to TRBJ2-5; TRBD2 is a possible D gene (6 bases). This CDR3 has 12 residues. Trimming left V 3 bases short and J 7 bases short, with 9 bases between. For the CDR3, the DNA is TGTGCCAGCAGTTTGGGGGGAGGGACCCAGTACTTC. Encoded protein: CASSLGGGTQYF.

This clone was found once. The chain couples TRBV6-2 or TRBV6-3 to TRBJ2-1, with 8 bases aligning to TRBD2. V lost 2 bases, J lost 3 bases, and 12 bases stayed unmatched. The CDR3 spans 18 residues. Per the germline V gene, CDR1 is MNHEY and CDR2 is SVGEGT. The CDR3 bases are TGTGCCAGCAGTTACCAAAGCCGGACGGGGGGGGACTACAATGAGCAGTTCTTC. Protein product: CASSYQSRTGGDYNEQFF.